This T cell receptor (beta chain) was identified during a study of regulatory T cells in long-lasting Graves disease. Construction of TCR beta libraries relied on iRepertoire HTBI primers and on Arm-PCR targeting CDR3 regions. TCRdb reprocessed the multiplex PCR reads with MiXCR, giving one entry per CDR3 protein. Of fewer than 650,000 distinct CDR3 sequences listed, approximately 15% are singletons. This sample's time point: newly diagnosed GD, antithyroid drugs for less than 3 months. Construction of the TCR library relied on RNA isolated from PBMCs. CDR1 and CDR2 from the germline V gene are SGHRS and YFSETQ. Trimming at V came to 2 bases and at J to 0 bases, leaving 2 bases not matched to a gene. The CDR3 sequence is 16 residues long. This clonotype has at least ten counts. In addition, the sample was reused for a study of T cells in Graves' hyperthyroidism and ophthalmopathy.

Material: peripheral blood mononuclear cells (PBMCs), obtained at new diagnosis, from a patient treated with antithyroid drugs. The genes are TRBV5-1 and TRBJ2-1; the match to TRBD2 covers 10 bases. The origin of this receptor is a woman aged 25 to 39 with Graves disease. CDR3 DNA: TGCGCCAGCAGCTTCACTAGCGGGATCTCCTACAATGAGCAGTTCTTC. Its protein product is CASSFTSGISYNEQFF.